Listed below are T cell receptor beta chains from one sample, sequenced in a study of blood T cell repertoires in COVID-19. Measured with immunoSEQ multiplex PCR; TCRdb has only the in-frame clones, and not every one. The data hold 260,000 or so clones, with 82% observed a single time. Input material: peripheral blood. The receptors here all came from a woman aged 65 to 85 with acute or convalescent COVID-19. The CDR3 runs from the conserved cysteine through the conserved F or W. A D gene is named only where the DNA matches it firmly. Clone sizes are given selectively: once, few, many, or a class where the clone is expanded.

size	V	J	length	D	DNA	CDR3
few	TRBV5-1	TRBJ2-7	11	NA	TGCGCCAGTCAAGAGGATTACGAGCAGTACTTC	CASQEDYEQYF
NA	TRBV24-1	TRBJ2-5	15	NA	TGTGCCACCAGTGATGCTTCGGGGAGACAAGAGACCCAGTACTTC	CATSDASGRQETQYF
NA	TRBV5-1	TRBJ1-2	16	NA	TGCGCCAGCAGCCGGGAGCAGGGTGCATACTCGAGTGGCTACACCTTC	CASSREQGAYSSGYTF
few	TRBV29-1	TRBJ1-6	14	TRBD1	TGCAGCGTCAAACAGGGGGCGAGTAATTCACCCCTCCACTTT	CSVKQGASNSPLHF
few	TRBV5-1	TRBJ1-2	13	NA	TGCGCCAGCAGCTTGGACTCAACTTATGGCTACACCTTC	CASSLDSTYGYTF
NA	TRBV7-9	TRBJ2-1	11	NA	TGTGCCAGCAGCCATGACAATGAGCAGTTCTTC	CASSHDNEQFF
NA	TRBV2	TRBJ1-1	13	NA	TGTGCCAGCAGTCTTGGTGGGGGGGCTAAAGCTTTCTTT	CASSLGGGAKAFF
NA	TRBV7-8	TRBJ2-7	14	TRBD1	TGTGCCAGCAGGCAAGGACAGGCAGACTACGAGCAGTACTTC	CASRQGQADYEQYF
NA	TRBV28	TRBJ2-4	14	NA	TGTGCCAGCAGTTTGGGGGGAAGCCAAAACATTCAGTACTTC	CASSLGGSQNIQYF
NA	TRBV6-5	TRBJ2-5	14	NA	TGTGCCAGCAGCCGTGACCCCCAGGAGGCGACCCAGTACTTC	CASSRDPQEATQYF
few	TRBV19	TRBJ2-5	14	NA	TGTGCCAGTAGTAGTCTAACAGACACGGAGACCCAGTACTTC	CASSSLTDTETQYF
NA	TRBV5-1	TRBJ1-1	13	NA	TGCGCCAGCAGCGAACCTATGAACACTGAAGCTTTCTTT	CASSEPMNTEAFF
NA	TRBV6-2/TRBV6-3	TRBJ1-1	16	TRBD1	TGTGCCAGCAGTCACAGACAGGGGTCGAGGAGCACTGAAGCTTTCTTT	CASSHRQGSRSTEAFF
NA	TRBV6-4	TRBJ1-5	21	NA	TGTGCCAGCAGTGACTCGATCTCCTGTCAGGTTGCTGAAATTAGCAATCAGCCCCAGCATTTT	CASSDSISCQVAEISNQPQHF
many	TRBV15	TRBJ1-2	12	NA	TGTGCCACCAGCACGGACAGCTATGGCTACACCTTC	CATSTDSYGYTF
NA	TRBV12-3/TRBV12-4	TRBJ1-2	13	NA	TGTGCCAGCAGTTTCCAGGGTTCCTATGGCTACACCTTC	CASSFQGSYGYTF
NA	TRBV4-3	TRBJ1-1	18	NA	TGCGCCAGCAGCCAAGATCTAGGTGCGCAACAGGGGAACACTGAAGCTTTCTTT	CASSQDLGAQQGNTEAFF
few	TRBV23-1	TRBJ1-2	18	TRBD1	TGCGCCAGCAGTCAATTCGGGGACAGGGGGCGCCTTGTGTGTGGCTACACCTTC	CASSQFGDRGRLVCGYTF
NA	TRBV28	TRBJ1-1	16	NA	TGTGCCAGCAGGACTCAGGGCGGTAGTACTAACACTGAAGCTTTCTTT	CASRTQGGSTNTEAFF
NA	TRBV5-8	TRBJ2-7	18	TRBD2	TGTGCCAGCAGCTCGACTATCGACAAATCTGGAAGAATCGGGAGGCATAACTTC	CASSSTIDKSGRIGRHNF
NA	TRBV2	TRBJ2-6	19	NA	TGTGCCAGCAGGGCATACAGGGCCGACCGTTACTCTGGGGCCAACGTCCTGACTTTC	CASRAYRADRYSGANVLTF
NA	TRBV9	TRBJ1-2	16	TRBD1	TGTGCCAGCAGCCAGACACGGACAGGGGGACTCTATGGCTACACCTTC	CASSQTRTGGLYGYTF
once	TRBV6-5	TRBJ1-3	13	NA	TGTGCCAGCAGTCAGGGTTTAAGAAACACCATATATTTT	CASSQGLRNTIYF
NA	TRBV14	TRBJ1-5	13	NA	TGTGCCAGCAGCCGCGGCGGGGATCAGCCCCAGCATTTT	CASSRGGDQPQHF
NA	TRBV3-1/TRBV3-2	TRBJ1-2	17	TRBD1	TGTGCCAGCAGCCAATTTCCGAGGACAGGGGCGGTCTATGGCTACACCTTC	CASSQFPRTGAVYGYTF
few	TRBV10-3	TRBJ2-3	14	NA	TGTGCCATCAGCCGCCCGGGGGATACAGATACGCAGTATTTT	CAISRPGDTDTQYF
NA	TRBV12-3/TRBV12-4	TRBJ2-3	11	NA	TGTGCCAGTAGCGGCGTGAGTACGCAGTATTTT	CASSGVSTQYF
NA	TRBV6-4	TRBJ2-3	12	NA	TGTGCCAGCAGCCCACAGCGGGATACGCAGTATTTT	CASSPQRDTQYF
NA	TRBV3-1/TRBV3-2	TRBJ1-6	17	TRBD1	TGTGCCAGCAGCCATATTAGGACAGGGGGCGTCGATTCACCCCTCCACTTT	CASSHIRTGGVDSPLHF
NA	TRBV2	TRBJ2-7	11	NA	TGTGCCAGCAGTGAAATTCGGGGACAGTACTTC	CASSEIRGQYF
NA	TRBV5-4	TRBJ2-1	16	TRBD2	TGTGCCAGCAGCTCCAAAGGGAGAGCGGGGGGCAATGAGCAGTTCTTC	CASSSKGRAGGNEQFF
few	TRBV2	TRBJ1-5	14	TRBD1	TGTGCCAGCAGCTTCGGACAGGGCAATCAGCCCCAGCATTTT	CASSFGQGNQPQHF
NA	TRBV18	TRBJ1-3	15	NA	TGTGCCAGCTCACCAGGAACAGACTCTGGAAACACCATATATTTT	CASSPGTDSGNTIYF
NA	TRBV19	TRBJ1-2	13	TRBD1	TGTGCCAGCCGGGGACAGGGGAACTATGGCTACACCTTC	CASRGQGNYGYTF
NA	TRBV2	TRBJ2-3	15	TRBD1	TGTGCCAGCAGTGTTTGGGACAGAGGTATAGATACGCAGTATTTT	CASSVWDRGIDTQYF
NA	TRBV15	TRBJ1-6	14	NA	TGTGCCACCAGCAGAGATCCCGTCCTAGCACCCCTCCACTTT	CATSRDPVLAPLHF
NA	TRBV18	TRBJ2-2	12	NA	TGTGCCAGCTCACCACGGAGCGGGGAGCTGTTTTTT	CASSPRSGELFF
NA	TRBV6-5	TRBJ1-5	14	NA	TGTGCCAGCAGTTACGGGAAGGGAGGTCAGCCCCAGCATTTT	CASSYGKGGQPQHF
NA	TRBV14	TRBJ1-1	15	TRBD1	TGTGCCAGCAGCTTTCACAGGGGGCCCAGTGGAGAAGCTTTCTTT	CASSFHRGPSGEAFF
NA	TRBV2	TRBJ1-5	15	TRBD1	TGTGCCAGCAGTGGGGACAGTCGTGGTAATCAGCCCCAGCATTTT	CASSGDSRGNQPQHF
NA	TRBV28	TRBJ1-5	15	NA	TGTGCCAGCAGTTTTTTCAGGGGAGGCAATCAGCCCCAGCATTTT	CASSFFRGGNQPQHF
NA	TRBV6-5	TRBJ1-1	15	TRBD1	TGTGCCAGCACCTGGGACAGCTTGGGGAACACTGAAGCTTTCTTT	CASTWDSLGNTEAFF
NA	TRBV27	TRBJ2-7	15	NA	TGTGCCAGCAGCCGGACACGCATTGACTCCTACGAGCAGTACTTC	CASSRTRIDSYEQYF
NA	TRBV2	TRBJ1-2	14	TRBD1	TGTGCCAGCAGTGTGGGACAGGCAGTGGGGGGCTACACCTTC	CASSVGQAVGGYTF
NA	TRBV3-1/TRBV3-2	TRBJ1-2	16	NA	TGTGCCAGCAGCCAATCAGGAGGGCAGAGGAGGTATGGCTACACCTTC	CASSQSGGQRRYGYTF
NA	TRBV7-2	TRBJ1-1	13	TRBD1	TGTGCCAGCAGCAACGGACAGGTTCCTGAAGCTTTCTTT	CASSNGQVPEAFF
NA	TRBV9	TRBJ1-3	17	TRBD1	TGTGCCAGCAGCGTAGATCTGACAGGGTTGGGAGGAAACACCATATATTTT	CASSVDLTGLGGNTIYF
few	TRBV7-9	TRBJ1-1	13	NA	TGTGCCAGCAGCCCAACACGTAACACTGAAGCTTTCTTT	CASSPTRNTEAFF
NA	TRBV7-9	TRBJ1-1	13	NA	TGTGCCAGCAGCTTAGAGACAGCCGTTGAAGCTTTCTTT	CASSLETAVEAFF
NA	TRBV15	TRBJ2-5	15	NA	TGTGCCACCAGCAGAGATCAGGCGAACCAAGAGACCCAGTACTTC	CATSRDQANQETQYF
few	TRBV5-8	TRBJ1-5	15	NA	TGTGCCAGCAGCCCTCGGGTCGCTAGCAATCAGCCCCAGCATTTT	CASSPRVASNQPQHF
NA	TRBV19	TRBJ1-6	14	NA	TGTGCCAGTAGTTCTGCCGGTCCGCATCCACCCCTCCACTTT	CASSSAGPHPPLHF
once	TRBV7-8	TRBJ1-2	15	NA	TGTGCCAGCAGCTTAGCGCGGCAGGGGTACTATGGCTACACCTTC	CASSLARQGYYGYTF
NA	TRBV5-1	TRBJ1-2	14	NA	TGCGCCAGCAGCCTCGACAGCCCTAACTATGGCTACACCTTC	CASSLDSPNYGYTF
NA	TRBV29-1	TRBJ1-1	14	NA	TGCAGCGTTGAAGGCGAAGGGGGTTACACTGAAGCTTTCTTT	CSVEGEGGYTEAFF
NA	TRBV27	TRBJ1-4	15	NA	TGTGCCAGCAGTTTATCGCCCGGAGGTGGCGAAAAACTGTTTTTT	CASSLSPGGGEKLFF
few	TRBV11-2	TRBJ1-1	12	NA	TGTGCCAGCAGCCCTTGGGCACCGAGAGCTTTCTTT	CASSPWAPRAFF
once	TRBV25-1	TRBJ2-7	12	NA	TGTGCCAGCAGTGATTCGGAGTACGAGCAGTACTTC	CASSDSEYEQYF
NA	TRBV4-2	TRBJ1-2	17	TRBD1	TGTGCCAGCAGCCAAGCGAGACAGGGGGTTGATATCTATGGCTACACCTTC	CASSQARQGVDIYGYTF